These 29 T cell receptor beta chains were sequenced from one sample in a study of identical twins. TCRdb redid the calling of the 5' RACE reads with MiXCR, one entry per CDR3 protein. The data contain 240,000 or so distinct CDR3 sequences, roughly 13% of them singletons. These data are also associated with another study on yellow fever vaccine responses in identical twins.

Source material: memory (CD45RO+) T cells sorted from blood. These receptor sequences come from a young woman in good health.

This clonotype appeared many times. This chain uses TRBV27 with TRBJ2-7; D uncertain. V was clipped by 3 bases and J by 5 bases, with 14 bases between them. The CDR3 has 14 residues. Germline lookup yields CDR1 MNHEY and CDR2 SMNVEV (reference sequence). The CDR3 reads CASSLQGASNEQYF. Written as DNA, the CDR3 is TGTGCCAGCAGTTTGCAAGGAGCTTCGAACGAGCAGTACTTC.

This clonotype was detected a few times. This rearrangement joins TRBV20-1 to TRBJ1-1, with 11 bases lining up with TRBD1. The CDR3 extends over 17 amino acids. J gave up 5 bases and V 0 bases, and 11 bases lay outside the gene matches. In germline, CDR1 is DFQATT, CDR2 SNEGSKA (reference sequence). CDR3 in DNA: TGCAGTGCTAGAGATCAGGGGTGGACAGGGGGCCGGACTGAAGCTTTCTTT. As protein: CSARDQGWTGGRTEAFF.

Only a few counts were recorded for this clonotype. The chain uses TRBV19 and TRBJ2-3, with a tentative D call TRBD1 (5 bases). The germline CDR1 and CDR2 sequences are LNHDA and SQIVND (reference sequence). CDR3 size: 15 residues. The germline V and J ends were trimmed by 1 base and 2 bases, with 10 bases remaining between them. The CDR3 sequence: CASSIGGIDTDTQYF. CDR3 nucleotide sequence: TGTGCCAGTAGTATAGGGGGCATCGACACAGATACGCAGTATTTT.

This clonotype was found a few times. The chain carries TRBV7-3 and TRBJ2-3; D not resolved. Trimming cost V 6 bases and J 6 bases, with 13 bases left between them. In germline, CDR1 is SGHTA, CDR2 FQGTGA. The CDR3 loop spans 13 amino acids. CDR3 in amino acids: CASSTARLDTQYF. DNA of the CDR3: TGTGCCAGCAGTACCGCACGATTGGATACGCAGTATTTT.

This clonotype was observed a handful of times. CDR3 nucleotide sequence: TGCAGTGCAGGGAACACCTACAATGAGCAGTTCTTC. This encodes CSAGNTYNEQFF. V and J are TRBV20-1 and TRBJ2-1; D is unresolved. The CDR3 covers 12 residues. V was pared by 6 bases and J by 2 bases, with 8 bases between. Looked up from germline, CDR1 is DFQATT and CDR2 is SNEGSKA (reference sequence).

This clonotype occurred a few times. CDR3 residues: CSTLGAALTDTQYF. Here the CDR3 DNA reads TGCAGCACCCTCGGGGCGGCTCTCACAGATACGCAGTATTTT. The rearrangement joins TRBV29-1 to TRBJ2-3; either TRBD1 or TRBD2 may fit D (5 bases each). V lost 8 bases, J lost 2 bases, and 17 bases lay in between. The CDR3 spans 14 residues. Germline V CDR1 and CDR2: SQVTM, ANQGSEA.

The V and J genes are TRBV3-1 and TRBJ2-5; D is unclear. The V gene's germline CDR1 is LGHDT and CDR2 YNNKEL (reference sequence). Trimming shortened V by 0 bases and J by 7 bases, and 12 bases separated the two germline ends. This CDR3 spans 14 amino acids. The CDR3 DNA follows: TGTGCCAGCAGCCAAGATTCAGAGGTTCGGACCCAGTACTTC. This codes for CASSQDSEVRTQYF.

This clonotype was picked up many times. V usage is TRBV12-3 or TRBV12-4 and J usage is TRBJ1-1; 7 bases match TRBD1. The V gene end was trimmed by 5 bases and the J gene end by 3 bases; junction bases not matched to a gene: 12. CDR3 size: 16 residues. The chain's CDR3 is CASSRSTGAGYTEAFF. The CDR3 DNA sequence: TGTGCCAGCAGTCGCTCAACAGGGGCGGGATACACTGAAGCTTTCTTT.

This clonotype was observed a few times. This chain joins TRBV3-1 and TRBJ2-2; D not resolved. Germline CDR1 and CDR2: LGHDT and YNNKEL (reference sequence). V was trimmed by 2 bases and J by 6 bases, leaving 10 bases between them. The CDR3 is made up of 14 amino acids. The CDR3 spells CASSQYPGAGELFF. DNA of the CDR3: TGTGCCAGCAGCCAATATCCGGGTGCCGGGGAGCTGTTTTTT.

This clonotype came up a few times. This CDR3 is CSVSVGGSYNEQFF. CDR3 nucleotide sequence: TGCAGCGTTTCAGTGGGGGGCTCCTACAATGAGCAGTTCTTC. V usage is TRBV29-1 and J usage is TRBJ2-1; D may be TRBD2 (6 bases). Trimming removed 5 bases from V and 0 bases from J, with 11 bases in between. The CDR3 sequence is 14 residues long. Germline CDR1 reads SQVTM; CDR2 reads ANQGSEA.

This chain joins TRBV7-8 and TRBJ2-1; the match to TRBD1 covers 8 bases. Germline-derived CDR1 and CDR2 are SGHVS and FQNEAQ. V shed 5 bases and J 4 bases; nucleotides not matched to a gene: 4. The CDR3 contains 14 residues. The CDR3: CASSTRQGYNEQFF. For the CDR3, the DNA is TGTGCCAGCAGCACCAGACAGGGGTACAATGAGCAGTTCTTC.

This clonotype turned up a few times. This sequence joins TRBV20-1 and TRBJ2-7, with 9 bases matching TRBD1. CDR3 length: 14 amino acids. The V and J ends lost 8 bases and 6 bases, in that order; junction bases with no gene match: 14. CDR1 DFQATT and CDR2 SNEGSKA come from the germline V gene (reference sequence). CDR3 amino acids: CSPAPRQGEREQYF. The CDR3 DNA reads as TGCAGTCCAGCCCCGAGACAGGGGGAGCGCGAGCAGTACTTC.

Many counts were recorded for this clonotype. The chain has TRBV12-3 or TRBV12-4 and TRBJ2-7; no clear D. Trimming removed 1 base at V and 4 bases at J, with 11 bases between. The CDR3 spans 14 residues. CDR3 sequence (DNA): TGTGCCAGCAGTTTAGGCGGTTCCATTTACGAGCAGTACTTC. Its translation: CASSLGGSIYEQYF.

This clonotype came up a few times. The J gene is TRBJ2-7, the V gene TRBV28; D remains ambiguous. Germline V gives CDR1 MDHEN, CDR2 SYDVKM. CDR3 length equals 9 residues. V dropped 7 bases and J dropped 4 bases, with 2 bases sitting between them. CDR3 in DNA: TGTGCCAGCATATACGAGCAGTACTTC. It yields the protein CASIYEQYF.

This clonotype was picked up many times. The rearrangement links TRBV5-6 to TRBJ2-1, with D perhaps TRBD1 or TRBD2 (5 bases each). The CDR3 is made up of 14 amino acids. Germline V gene sequence: CDR1 SGHDT, CDR2 YYEEEE. V shed 9 bases and J shed 6 bases, with 19 bases lying between them. CDR3 amino acids: CATKREGIVNEQFF. In nucleotides, the CDR3 is TGTGCCACCAAAAGAGAGGGGATCGTCAATGAGCAGTTCTTC. The full variable domain, in which reference TRBV5-6 and TRBJ2-1 provide the parts outside the CDR3, is DAGVTQSPTHLIKTRGQQVTLRCSPKSGHDTVSWYQQALGQGPQFIFQYYEEEERQRGNFPDRFSGHQFPNYSSELNVNALLLGDSALYLCATKREGIVNEQFFGPGTRLTVL.

The rearrangement joins TRBV2 to TRBJ2-2; D is unclear. The CDR3 length is 12 residues. V dropped 5 bases and J dropped 1 base, with 2 bases sitting between them. Germline-derived CDR1 and CDR2 are SNHLY and FYNNEI. The CDR3 spells CASSWNTGELFF. In nucleotides, the CDR3 is TGTGCCAGCAGTTGGAACACCGGGGAGCTGTTTTTT.

This clonotype was counted at least ten times. This chain uses TRBV24-1 with TRBJ2-1; 11 positions match TRBD2. Germline V gives CDR1 KGHDR, CDR2 SFDVKD. The CDR3 is made up of 16 amino acids. V lost 4 bases and J lost 7; bases outside the gene matches: 8. The CDR3: CATSDQGLAVGNEQFF. CDR3 coding DNA: TGTGCCACCAGTGACCAGGGACTAGCGGTAGGAAATGAGCAGTTCTTC.

In its sample, this clonotype was seen a few times. The chain carries TRBV5-1 and TRBJ2-2, with D possibly being TRBD2 (5 bases). Germline lookup yields CDR1 SGHRS and CDR2 YFSETQ. The V end was cut by 3 bases, the J end by 8 bases, with 14 bases between. CDR3 length equals 14 residues. CDR3 sequence (DNA): TGCGCCAGCAGCTCCGGACTGGCAGGTGGGGAGCTGTTTTTT. It encodes CASSSGLAGGELFF.

This clonotype showed up just a few times. V is TRBV19 and J is TRBJ1-6, with D possibly being TRBD1 (5 bases). V lost 7 bases and J 6 bases, leaving 16 bases between the germline ends. The CDR3 runs 15 residues. Germline lookup yields CDR1 LNHDA and CDR2 SQIVND (reference sequence). The chain's CDR3 is CASTSTGTANSPLHF. CDR3 sequence (DNA): TGTGCCAGTACCTCCACCGGGACGGCTAATTCACCCCTCCACTTT. The complete variable domain, with remaining parts taken from reference TRBV19 and TRBJ1-6, reads DGGITQSPKYLFRKEGQNVTLSCEQNLNHDAMYWYRQDPGQGLRLIYYSQIVNDFQKGDIAEGYSVSREKKESFPLTVTSAQKNPTAFYLCASTSTGTANSPLHFGNGTRLTVT.

This clonotype was found many times. The rearrangement joins TRBV29-1 to TRBJ2-7; D may be TRBD1 or TRBD2 (5 bases each). Between the trimmed V and J ends, which lost 6 bases and 7 bases, there was a span of 16 bases. In germline, CDR1 is SQVTM, CDR2 ANQGSEA. The CDR3 spans 12 residues. This CDR3 is CSVGTGSWEQYF. The CDR3 coding sequence is TGCAGCGTGGGGACCGGGTCATGGGAGCAGTACTTC.

The chain couples TRBV11-2 to TRBJ2-1; D is uncertain. CDR3 length equals 16 residues. Looked up from germline, CDR1 is SGHAT and CDR2 is FQNNGV. Trimming took 4 bases from V and 3 from J, leaving 16 bases between them. The CDR3 DNA reads TGTGCCAGCAGCTCCCGTCGCGGTAGTAACTACAATGAGCAGTTCTTC. This gives the protein CASSSRRGSNYNEQFF. The variable domain in full, with the rest retrieved from reference TRBV11-2 and TRBJ2-1, is EAGVAQSPRYKIIEKRQSVAFWCNPISGHATLYWYQQILGQGPKLLIQFQNNGVVDDSQLPKDRFSAERLKGVDSTLKIQPAKLEDSAVYLCASSSRRGSNYNEQFFGPGTRLTVL.

The J gene is TRBJ2-1, the V gene TRBV29-1; 7 nucleotides agree with TRBD1. The J segment lost 2 bases and the V segment lost 6 bases, leaving 10 bases of the junction unmatched. The germline CDR1 and CDR2 sequences are SQVTM and ANQGSEA. CDR3 length equals 15 residues. CDR3 DNA: TGCAGCGTCCAAAGGGGGCTAACTCCCTACAATGAGCAGTTCTTC. Translation gives CSVQRGLTPYNEQFF.

This rearrangement joins TRBV12-3 or TRBV12-4 to TRBJ1-1; unclear D gene. CDR3 length: 14 amino acids. The ends were cut back, 3 bases at V and 2 bases at J, with 10 bases in the middle. This CDR3 is CASSLPGRNTEAFF. In DNA, the CDR3 is TGTGCCAGCAGTTTGCCGGGGAGAAACACTGAAGCTTTCTTT.

This clonotype was counted many times. The chain combines TRBV5-1 with TRBJ2-7; maybe TRBD1 (5 bases). Germline V lookup: CDR1 SGHRS, CDR2 YFSETQ. V lost 0 bases and J 9 bases, leaving 13 bases between the germline ends. The CDR3 has 13 amino acids. This CDR3 reads CASSLGQNRRQYF. For the CDR3, the DNA is TGCGCCAGCAGCTTGGGACAGAACAGGCGGCAGTACTTC.

This clonotype was found many times. V is TRBV11-1 and J is TRBJ2-3; 7 bases agree with TRBD1. V shed 2 bases, J shed 1 base, and the junction held 15 bases outside the gene matches. CDR3 size: 19 residues. Germline assignment: CDR1 SGHAT and CDR2 FQDESV (reference sequence). CDR3: CASSLLQYRGPLGTDTQYF. DNA of the CDR3: TGTGCCAGCAGCTTACTTCAGTACAGGGGCCCGTTGGGCACAGATACGCAGTATTTT.

J is TRBJ2-5 and V is TRBV5-1, with 11 bases fitting TRBD2. The CDR3 sequence is 17 residues long. The J segment lost 4 bases and the V segment lost 0 bases, leaving 8 bases of the junction unmatched. Germline CDR1 is SGHRS and CDR2 is YFSETQ. The CDR3 loop reads CASSLDSGGAMRETQYF. DNA for the CDR3: TGCGCCAGCAGCTTGGATAGCGGGGGGGCAATGCGAGAGACCCAGTACTTC.

The chain combines TRBV6-1 with TRBJ1-2, with 7 bases matching TRBD1. CDR3 length equals 14 residues. Per the germline V gene, CDR1 is MNHNS and CDR2 is SASEGT. J gave up 12 bases and V 6 bases, and 16 bases lay outside the gene matches. The CDR3 DNA follows: TGTGCCAGCAGAGCTGGGGGACAGCTTAAGCCCAACACCTTC. Translation: CASRAGGQLKPNTF.

The chain links TRBV5-6 to TRBJ2-7; D remains unclear. Trimming left V 4 bases short and J 0 bases short, with 20 bases between. The CDR3 is 17 amino acids. CDR1 is SGHDT, CDR2 YYEEEE, per germline. The CDR3 DNA sequence: TGTGCCAGCAGCCCCCCGGGCGGTCCCGTAAGCTCCTACGAGCAGTACTTC. This translates into CASSPPGGPVSSYEQYF.

The V gene is TRBV29-1, the J gene TRBJ1-1; D call uncertain. Germline V gives CDR1 SQVTM, CDR2 ANQGSEA. CDR3 size: 16 residues. The V end was cut by 7 bases, the J end by 3 bases, with 24 bases between. CDR3 DNA: TGCAGCGCTTACGGCTTCCCGGGAACCCCCGACACTGAAGCTTTCTTT. Protein: CSAYGFPGTPDTEAFF.